One sample yielded the 28 T cell receptor beta chains listed below, sequenced in a study of identifying expanded T cells in peripheral blood. The repertoire was sequenced with immunoSEQ multiplex PCR; TCRdb's copy has only in-frame clones and lacks some. The sample yields about 97,000 clones, 88% seen once. The sample consisted of blood. Every receptor here comes from a person aged 18-69 years in good health.

The chain joins TRBV19 to TRBJ2-7; 7 nucleotides agree with TRBD1. CDR1 and CDR2 (germline): LNHDA, SQIVND (reference sequence). The junction had 7 bases not matched to a gene; V was cut back by 4 bases and J by 7 bases. The CDR3 is 13 amino acids. This CDR3 reads CASSRTGSTEQYF. CDR3 coding DNA: TGTGCCAGTAGTAGGACAGGATCTACAGAGCAGTACTTC.

The chain recombines TRBV6-1 with TRBJ2-7, with D possibly TRBD2 on 7 matching bases. V was trimmed by 7 bases and J by 4 bases, leaving 17 bases between them. This CDR3 has 14 residues. CDR1 and CDR2 from the germline V gene are MNHNS and SASEGT. The CDR3 DNA is TGTGCCAGCACCCGGGGGCGGGAGTGGTACGAGCAGTACTTC. It translates to CASTRGREWYEQYF.

The chain links TRBV5-1 to TRBJ2-3; D assignment may be TRBD1 or TRBD2 (5 bases each). This CDR3 contains 14 residues. V lost 4 bases, J lost 4 bases, and 13 bases lay in between. Germline CDR1 SGHRS, CDR2 YFSETQ. CDR3 amino acids: CASSVGPSADTQYF. The CDR3 DNA sequence: TGCGCCAGCAGCGTGGGACCCAGCGCAGATACGCAGTATTTT. The full variable domain, rest sourced from reference TRBV5-1 and TRBJ2-3, is KAGVTQTPRYLIKTRGQQVTLSCSPISGHRSVSWYQQTPGQGLQFLFEYFSETQRNKGNFPGRFSGRQFSNSRSEMNVSTLELGDSALYLCASSVGPSADTQYFGPGTRLTVL.

The chain recombines TRBV27 with TRBJ1-5, with TRBD1 matching 9 bases. J gave up 0 bases and V 4 bases, and 10 bases lay outside the gene matches. The CDR3 runs to 18 residues. Per the germline V gene, CDR1 is MNHEY and CDR2 is SMNVEV (reference sequence). DNA of the CDR3: TGTGCCAGCAGTTCCGGGACAGGGACATATTATAGCAATCAGCCCCAGCATTTT. It encodes CASSSGTGTYYSNQPQHF.

The chain employs TRBV29-1 and TRBJ1-2, with 7 bases identical to TRBD1. The CDR3 runs to 12 residues. Germline V CDR1 and CDR2: SQVTM, ANQGSEA. Unmatched junction bases numbered 9, after V lost 7 bases and J lost 7 bases. This CDR3 reads CSATDRVAGYTF. The CDR3 DNA reads TGCAGCGCTACCGACAGGGTGGCTGGCTACACCTTC.

The J gene is TRBJ2-3, the V gene TRBV2; 16 bases align to TRBD2. After removal of 6 bases from V and 5 bases from J, the junction contained 5 bases not matched to a gene. The CDR3 length is 16 residues. CDR1 is SNHLY, CDR2 FYNNEI, per germline. The CDR3: CASRRGLAGGVDTQYF. The CDR3 DNA is TGTGCCAGCAGGCGGGGACTAGCGGGAGGGGTAGATACGCAGTATTTT.

The chain is built from TRBV6-1 and TRBJ1-5; D gene unclear. The CDR3 covers 12 residues. With 8 bases removed from V and 5 bases from J, the gap between germline ends came to 10 bases. The germline V gene encodes CDR1 MNHNS and CDR2 SASEGT. The DNA for the CDR3 is TGTGCCAGCGGATTCCAGGATCAGCCCCAGCATTTT. Translating gives CASGFQDQPQHF.

The J gene is TRBJ1-4, the V gene TRBV19; D is possibly TRBD1 (5 bases). V lost 1 base to trimming and J lost 4 bases, with 10 bases between them. The germline V gene encodes CDR1 LNHDA and CDR2 SQIVND (reference sequence). This CDR3 is 15 amino acids long. CDR3 coding DNA: TGTGCCAGTAGTATAGCCGGGGCGGGTAATGAAAAACTGTTTTTT. It translates to CASSIAGAGNEKLFF.

The chain employs TRBV5-6 and TRBJ1-1; 9 positions match TRBD1. The CDR3 has 16 amino acids. Germline loops: CDR1 SGHDT, CDR2 YYEEEE. Trimming removed 4 bases from V and 4 bases from J; junction bases left unmatched: 11. CDR3 bases: TGTGCCAGCAGCCTGGGTATCTTGGACAGGGGCACTGAAGCTTTCTTT. Translating it yields CASSLGILDRGTEAFF.

The count of this clone is one. CDR3: CASSMRAGDTGELFF. CDR3 bases: TGTGCCAGTAGTATGCGGGCAGGGGACACCGGGGAGCTGTTTTTT. The V gene is TRBV19, the J gene TRBJ2-2; D perhaps matches TRBD1 (6 bases). Germline CDR1 reads LNHDA; CDR2 reads SQIVND (reference sequence). Trimming pared 3 bases from V and 3 bases from J, leaving 11 bases between. The length of the CDR3 is 15 residues.

The chain is built from TRBV6-5 and TRBJ2-4; D is possibly TRBD1 (6 bases). The CDR3 is 15 residues long. V shed 0 bases and J shed 2 bases, with 8 bases lying between them. Per germline, CDR1 MNHEY and CDR2 SVGAGI. The chain's CDR3 is CASSYSGTPKNIQYF. The CDR3 DNA sequence: TGTGCCAGCAGTTACTCCGGGACACCCAAAAACATTCAGTACTTC.

The J gene is TRBJ2-1, the V gene TRBV21-1; TRBD2, the table's D call, was not compared with the DNA. TRBV21-1 corresponds to a pseudogene. The CDR3 is 19 amino acids. CDR3 sequence (DNA): TGTGCCAGCCCTCCCGGGACGGTAACTAGCGGGAGGGCCGACAATGAGCAGTTCTTC. Translating it yields CASPPGTVTSGRADNEQFF.

This chain uses TRBV28 with TRBJ1-1; 7 bases line up with TRBD1. The V gene's germline CDR1 is MDHEN and CDR2 SYDVKM. This CDR3 is 14 amino acids long. The V gene end was trimmed by 6 bases and the J gene end by 0 bases; junction bases not matched to a gene: 4. The CDR3 sequence: CASRGGRMNTEAFF. The DNA for the CDR3 is TGTGCCAGCAGAGGGGGCAGAATGAACACTGAAGCTTTCTTT. Filled out from reference TRBV28 and TRBJ1-1, the complete variable domain reads DVKVTQSSRYLVKRTGEKVFLECVQDMDHENMFWYRQDPGLGLRLIYFSYDVKMKEKGDIPEGYSVSREKKERFSLILESASTNQTSMYLCASRGGRMNTEAFFGQGTRLTVV.

The chain carries TRBV10-2 and TRBJ1-1; D is unresolved. The germline V gene has CDR1 WSHSY and CDR2 SAAADI. The CDR3 length is 14 residues. The V and J ends lost 2 bases and 0 bases respectively, with 7 bases between them. The CDR3 region has the DNA TGCGCCAGCAGTGAGGTCCGGATGAACACTGAAGCTTTCTTT. Translation gives CASSEVRMNTEAFF.

The rearrangement joins TRBV5-8 to TRBJ2-3; 7 bases agree with TRBD2. With V trimmed by 4 bases and J by 6 bases, 8 bases remained unmatched. Looked up from germline, CDR1 is SGHTS and CDR2 is YDEGEE. There are 14 residues in the CDR3. The CDR3 DNA follows: TGTGCCAGCAGCCGGGGACTAACCTCGGATACGCAGTATTTT. Encoded protein: CASSRGLTSDTQYF.

This clone has only one observation. The J gene is TRBJ2-7, the V gene TRBV6-6; TRBD1 matches 10 bases. The V segment lost 6 bases and the J segment 6 bases; nucleotides outside the gene matches: 11. The CDR3 spans 15 residues. The V gene's germline CDR1 is MNHNY and CDR2 SVGAGI (reference sequence). The CDR3 loop reads CASSPTTGTGVEQYF. The DNA of the CDR3 is TGTGCCAGCAGCCCAACTACCGGGACAGGGGTCGAGCAGTACTTC.

This clone was recorded many times. The chain joins TRBV7-2 to TRBJ2-1; D might be TRBD2 (6 bases). This CDR3 region has 14 residues. Trimming removed 3 bases at V and 7 bases at J, with 13 bases between. Germline V gene sequence: CDR1 SGHTA, CDR2 FQGNSA. The DNA of the CDR3 is TGTGCCAGCAGCTTTTCCGGTGGGGGGAATGAGCAGTTCTTC. This encodes CASSFSGGGNEQFF.

On this clone itself: The identical CDR3 is also encoded by other nucleotide sequences in the sample. CDR3 sequence (DNA): TGCGCCAGCAGCCAAGAAAGGCTACCTACCTACGAGCAGTACTTC. It is translated as CASSQERLPTYEQYF. The chain couples TRBV4-1 to TRBJ2-7; D is undetermined. Germline values: CDR1 MGHRA, CDR2 YSYEKL. V was cut by 0 bases and J by 2 bases, with 11 bases left in between. The CDR3 is 15 residues long.

The chain joins TRBV6-5 to TRBJ1-1, with D possibly matching TRBD1 (6 bases). This CDR3 contains 12 residues. Germline V gives CDR1 MNHEY, CDR2 SVGAGI. Trimming shortened V by 6 bases and J by 4 bases, and 9 bases separated the two germline ends. CDR3 DNA: TGTGCCAGCAGAAAACAGGGCACTGAAGCTTTCTTT. This encodes CASRKQGTEAFF.

This sequence joins TRBV9 and TRBJ2-2; perhaps TRBD2 as D (7 bases). The V gene's germline CDR1 is SGDLS and CDR2 YYNGEE. Trimming stripped 4 bases from V and 4 bases from J, with 20 bases between. This CDR3 is 17 amino acids long. CDR3 loop: CASSSRGGAGVTGELFF. The CDR3 DNA is TGTGCCAGCAGCTCCCGAGGGGGGGCGGGAGTCACCGGGGAGCTGTTTTTT.

The chain couples TRBV18 to TRBJ1-2, with D perhaps matching TRBD1 (5 bases). CDR3 size: 16 residues. The germline V gene encodes CDR1 KGHSH and CDR2 LQKENI. Trimming pared 3 bases from V and 5 bases from J, leaving 19 bases between. CDR3 amino acids: CASSPLTDGFPYGYTF. CDR3 nucleotides: TGTGCCAGCTCACCCTTGACAGACGGGTTTCCATATGGCTACACCTTC.

V gene TRBV19 combines with J gene TRBJ1-2, with D perhaps matching TRBD1 (6 bases). CDR1 is LNHDA and CDR2 is SQIVND in the germline V gene (reference sequence). V lost 11 bases and J lost 7, with 17 bases in between. This CDR3 is built from 12 residues. The CDR3 bases are TGTGCCCCTGCGGGGAGGGGGATTGGCTACACCTTC. Its translation is CAPAGRGIGYTF.

This clone appeared a single time. This chain joins TRBV15 and TRBJ2-2; D possibly corresponds to TRBD2 (5 bases). V was trimmed by 2 bases and J by 2 bases, leaving 6 bases between them. Germline V gene lookup returns CDR1 LNHNV and CDR2 YYDKDF (reference sequence). The CDR3 length is 14 residues. CDR3: CATSRPGNTGELFF. The CDR3 DNA reads TGTGCCACCAGCAGACCGGGAAACACCGGGGAGCTGTTTTTT.

V gene TRBV27 combines with J gene TRBJ2-7, with 12 positions matching TRBD1. This CDR3 region has 15 residues. The germline V gene encodes CDR1 MNHEY and CDR2 SMNVEV (reference sequence). J gave up 5 bases and V 2 bases, and 4 bases lay outside the gene matches. The CDR3 sequence: CASSLRGQGANEQYF. The DNA of the CDR3 is TGTGCCAGCAGTTTAAGGGGACAGGGGGCGAACGAGCAGTACTTC.

The rearrangement joins TRBV5-1 to TRBJ1-6; the D gene is possibly TRBD1 (5 bases). Germline V lookup: CDR1 SGHRS, CDR2 YFSETQ. V lost 3 bases, J lost 10 bases, and 17 bases lay in between. The CDR3 contains 15 residues. The CDR3 DNA sequence: TGCGCCAGCAGCTCCCGAGGAGGGGATGGCTCACCCCTCCACTTT. This codes for CASSSRGGDGSPLHF.

V and J are TRBV6-5 and TRBJ1-2; TRBD1 is a possible D gene (5 bases). The CDR3 runs to 15 residues. From germline, CDR1 is MNHEY and CDR2 SVGAGI. V lost 5 bases and J lost 9, with 22 bases in between. The CDR3 DNA reads TGTGCCAGCAGTCAACCCAGCCGACAGCCTGCCCGCTACACCTTC. It specifies CASSQPSRQPARYTF.

The rearrangement joins TRBV4-2 to TRBJ1-1; D uncertain. The germline V gene encodes CDR1 LGHNA and CDR2 YNFKEQ. The CDR3 loop spans 12 amino acids. V was pared by 0 bases and J by 11 bases, with 10 bases between. CDR3 sequence (DNA): TGTGCCAGCAGCCAAGATTCACCGGAGGCTTTCTTT. This translates into CASSQDSPEAFF.

The chain couples TRBV28 to TRBJ2-3; a possible D gene is TRBD1 (6 bases). This CDR3 has 14 residues. The V end lost 10 bases, the J end lost 4 bases, and 18 bases lay between the germline ends. Germline lookup yields CDR1 MDHEN and CDR2 SYDVKM. This CDR3 reads CATAGPGGPDTQYF. The CDR3 DNA is TGTGCCACCGCCGGGCCTGGGGGCCCAGATACGCAGTATTTT. The full variable domain, rest sourced from reference TRBV28 and TRBJ2-3, is DVKVTQSSRYLVKRTGEKVFLECVQDMDHENMFWYRQDPGLGLRLIYFSYDVKMKEKGDIPEGYSVSREKKERFSLILESASTNQTSMYLCATAGPGGPDTQYFGPGTRLTVL.